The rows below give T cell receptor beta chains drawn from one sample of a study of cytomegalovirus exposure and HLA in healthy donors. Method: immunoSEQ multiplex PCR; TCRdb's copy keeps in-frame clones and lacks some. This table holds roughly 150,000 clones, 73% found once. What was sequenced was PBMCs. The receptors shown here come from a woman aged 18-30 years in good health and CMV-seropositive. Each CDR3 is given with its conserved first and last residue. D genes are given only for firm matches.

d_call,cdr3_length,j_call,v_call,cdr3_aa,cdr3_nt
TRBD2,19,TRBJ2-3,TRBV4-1,CASSQESSGGAYVADTQYF,TGCGCCAGCAGCCAAGAATCTAGCGGGGGGGCCTATGTCGCAGATACGCAGTATTTT
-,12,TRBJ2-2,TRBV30,CAFPAAAGELFF,TGTGCCTTCCCGGCCGCGGCCGGGGAGCTGTTTTTT
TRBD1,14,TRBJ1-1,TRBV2,CASSRQGLYTEAFF,TGTGCCAGCAGTCGACAGGGGTTATACACTGAAGCTTTCTTT
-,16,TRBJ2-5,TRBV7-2,CASSLRARGYQETQYF,TGTGCCAGCAGCCTCCGGGCTAGGGGTTACCAAGAGACCCAGTACTTC
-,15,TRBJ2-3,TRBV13,CASSLRSSAADTQYF,TGTGCCAGCAGCTTAAGATCCAGTGCGGCAGATACGCAGTATTTT
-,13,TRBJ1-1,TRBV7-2,CASSTGTNTEAFF,TGTGCCAGCAGCACCGGGACAAACACTGAAGCTTTCTTT
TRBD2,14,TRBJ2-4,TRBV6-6,CASSSTRDYYIQYF,TGTGCCAGCAGTTCAACCCGGGACTATTACATTCAGTACTTC
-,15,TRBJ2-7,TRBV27,CASSPEGGTFYEQYF,TGTGCCAGCAGTCCGGAAGGGGGTACCTTTTACGAGCAGTACTTC
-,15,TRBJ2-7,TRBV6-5,CASSYSHGDSYEQYF,TGTGCCAGCAGTTACTCCCATGGAGACTCCTACGAGCAGTACTTC
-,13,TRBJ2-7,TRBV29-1,CSALSADYYEQYF,TGCAGCGCCCTTTCGGCAGACTATTACGAGCAGTACTTC
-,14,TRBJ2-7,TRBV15,CATSRVPRDYEQYF,TGTGCCACCAGCAGAGTACCCAGGGACTACGAGCAGTACTTC
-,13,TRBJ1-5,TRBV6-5,CASSLDRNQPQHF,TGTGCCAGCAGTTTAGACAGGAATCAGCCCCAGCATTTT
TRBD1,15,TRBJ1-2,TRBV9,CASSIRQGGPGGYTF,TGTGCCAGCAGCATACGACAGGGCGGGCCGGGTGGCTACACCTTC
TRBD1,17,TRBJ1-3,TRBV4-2,CASSQDGGQPSGNTIYF,TGTGCCAGCAGCCAAGATGGGGGACAGCCCTCTGGAAACACCATATATTTT
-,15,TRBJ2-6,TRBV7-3,CASSSPLSGANVLTF,TGTGCCAGCAGCTCTCCCCTCTCTGGGGCCAACGTCCTGACTTTC
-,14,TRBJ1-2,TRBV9,CASSPHRDLYGYTF,TGTGCCAGCAGCCCCCACAGGGACCTCTATGGCTACACCTTC
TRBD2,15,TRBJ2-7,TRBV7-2,CASSFLAGTAYEQYF,TGTGCCAGCAGCTTTCTAGCGGGTACCGCCTACGAGCAGTACTTC
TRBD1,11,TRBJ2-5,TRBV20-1,CSAGQLGTQYF,TGCAGTGCGGGACAGTTGGGGACCCAGTACTTC
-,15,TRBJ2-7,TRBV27,CASSLSPAADYEQYF,TGTGCCAGCAGTTTATCGCCAGCGGCGGACTACGAGCAGTACTTC
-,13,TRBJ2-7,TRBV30,CAWRPGDSYEQYF,TGTGCCTGGAGGCCTGGAGATTCCTACGAGCAGTACTTC
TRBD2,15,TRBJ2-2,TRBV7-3,CASRRGLADTGELFF,TGTGCCAGCAGACGGGGACTAGCGGACACCGGGGAGCTGTTTTTT
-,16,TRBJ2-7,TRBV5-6,CASSYTGSPGLYEQYF,TGTGCCAGCAGCTATACCGGGTCACCCGGACTCTACGAGCAGTACTTC
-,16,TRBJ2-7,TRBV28,CASISTRSRGSYEQYF,TGTGCCAGCATCTCTACTCGGTCCCGGGGCTCCTACGAGCAGTACTTC
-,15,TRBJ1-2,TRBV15,CATSRDQAGSDGYTF,TGTGCCACCAGCAGAGATCAGGCAGGGTCCGATGGCTACACCTTC